These 10 T cell receptor beta chains came from one sample sequenced in a study of Ad26.COV2.S vaccination and SARS-CoV-2 variants. Libraries were prepared by immunoSEQ multiplex PCR; TCRdb keeps only in-frame clonotypes and omits some of them. The sample holds around 140,000 clones; about nine tenths are singletons and the top ten take about 5%. The sequencing here drew on peripheral blood, taken after recovery from COVID-19. The receptors shown here come from a human donor who had recovered from COVID-19.

The V call is TRBV7-9, the J call TRBJ2-5, with 7 bases fitting TRBD2. V dropped 1 base and J dropped 2; count of bases not matched to a gene: 1. The CDR3 is 14 residues long. CDR1 and CDR2 (germline): SEHNR, FQNEAQ (reference sequence). The DNA for the CDR3 is TGTGCCAGCAGCTTAGTGGGGGGGCAAGAGACCCAGTACTTC. Amino acids: CASSLVGGQETQYF.

The table lists this clone with a count of one. The chain has TRBV19 and TRBJ1-6; possibly TRBD1 for D (5 bases). The CDR3 covers 15 residues. Germline V CDR1 and CDR2: LNHDA, SQIVND (reference sequence). Trimming shortened V by 0 bases and J by 10 bases, and 13 bases separated the two germline ends. CDR3 region: CASSIDPRGRSPLHF. The DNA for the CDR3 is TGTGCCAGTAGTATAGACCCACGGGGCAGATCACCCCTCCACTTT.

The chain carries TRBV28 and TRBJ2-7; TRBD1 matches at 9 bases. The CDR3 has 16 residues. V lost 5 bases, J lost 2 bases, and 10 bases stayed unmatched. From germline, CDR1 is MDHEN and CDR2 SYDVKM. The CDR3 DNA sequence: TGTGCCAGCAGTCCCCAGACAGGGGGACCGACCTACGAGCAGTACTTC. It yields the protein CASSPQTGGPTYEQYF.

Only a few counts were recorded for this clone. V is TRBV6-4 and J is TRBJ2-7, with 7 bases aligning to TRBD2. The V gene end was trimmed by 10 bases and the J gene end by 1 base; junction bases not matched to a gene: 13. The CDR3 covers 15 residues. Germline CDR1 and CDR2: MRHNA and SNTAGT. The CDR3 protein is CATSVGGKTSYEQYF. The CDR3, as DNA: TGTGCCACGTCTGTGGGGGGGAAAACTTCCTACGAGCAGTACTTC.

CDR3 nucleotide sequence: TGCGCCAGCAGCTGGGACATCAACACCGGGGAGCTGTTTTTT. This sequence encodes CASSWDINTGELFF. The V and J genes are TRBV5-1 and TRBJ2-2; D might be TRBD1 (6 bases). CDR1 is SGHRS, CDR2 YFSETQ, per germline. V gave up 3 bases and J gave up 2 bases, with 8 bases separating them. CDR3 length: 14 amino acids.

The V and J genes are TRBV9 and TRBJ2-7; D possibly matches TRBD1 or TRBD2 (5 bases each). This CDR3 region has 15 residues. From germline, CDR1 is SGDLS and CDR2 YYNGEE. The germline V and J ends were trimmed by 4 bases and 5 bases, with 19 bases remaining between them. CDR3 DNA: TGTGCCAGCAGCCCGGTGGGACCATCGACCCACGAGCAGTACTTC. This encodes CASSPVGPSTHEQYF.

CDR3 protein: CASSPAIRGGSTDTQYF. DNA for the CDR3: TGTGCCAGCAGCCCGGCCATACGGGGGGGGTCCACAGATACGCAGTATTTT. This chain connects TRBV7-2 to TRBJ2-3; 8 bases agree with TRBD2. V lost 5 bases to trimming and J lost 2 bases; unmatched junction nucleotides: 12. This CDR3 is built from 17 residues. Per germline, CDR1 SGHTA and CDR2 FQGNSA.

This rearrangement joins TRBV6-5 to TRBJ2-2; D gene uncertain. Trimming removed 2 bases at V and 5 bases at J, with 6 bases between. Germline V gives CDR1 MNHEY, CDR2 SVGAGI. This CDR3 is 13 amino acids long. CDR3 sequence reads: CASSYGLTGELFF. DNA of the CDR3: TGTGCCAGCAGTTACGGGTTAACCGGGGAGCTGTTTTTT.

The rearrangement uses TRBV30 and TRBJ1-5; possibly TRBD1 for D (5 bases). Trimming stripped 4 bases from V and 0 bases from J, with 7 bases between. The germline V gene has CDR1 GTSNPN and CDR2 SVGIG (reference sequence). The CDR3 has 13 residues. CDR3 protein: CAWTTDSNQPQHF. Written as DNA, the CDR3 is TGTGCCTGGACGACAGATAGCAATCAGCCCCAGCATTTT.

The V gene is TRBV25-1, the J gene TRBJ2-3, with D perhaps matching TRBD2 (5 bases). This CDR3 contains 13 residues. The V end lost 7 bases, the J end lost 2 bases, and 10 bases lay between the germline ends. Germline V gives CDR1 MGHDK, CDR2 SYGVNS. CDR3 nucleotide sequence: TGTGCCAGCAAGGACTTACACACAGATACGCAGTATTTT. Its protein product is CASKDLHTDTQYF.